Presented here are 29 T cell receptor beta chains from one specimen sequenced in a study of response to subunit inactivated influenza vaccine. From the RT-PCR reads, TCRdb called clonotypes with MiXCR, one entry per CDR3 protein. Of under 750,000 distinct CDR3 sequences in the sample, about 10% were seen once. Specimen: PBMCs from blood, collected on the day of vaccination. The receptor set was obtained from a man between 50 and 59 years old who received an inactivated influenza vaccine.

This clonotype has just a few counts. This sequence joins TRBV27 and TRBJ2-2, with 10 bases aligning to TRBD2. Trimming took 10 bases from V and 2 from J; bases not matched to a gene: 7. The CDR3 runs to 15 residues. Germline CDR1 is MNHEY and CDR2 is SMNVEV (reference sequence). The CDR3 here is CANSRTSGNTGELFF. In DNA, the CDR3 is TGTGCCAACAGCCGGACTAGCGGAAACACCGGGGAGCTGTTTTTT.

This clonotype has only a few counts. The V and J genes are TRBV6-1 and TRBJ1-5, with 9 nucleotides matching TRBD1. The CDR3 contains 14 residues. Trimming took 6 bases from V and 7 from J; bases not matched to a gene: 7. Germline loops: CDR1 MNHNS, CDR2 SASEGT. This CDR3 reads CASRRTGVGQPQHF. Here the CDR3 DNA reads TGTGCCAGCAGGAGGACAGGGGTCGGCCAGCCCCAGCATTTT.

In its sample, this clonotype was seen a few times. The chain employs TRBV4-3 and TRBJ1-4; D call uncertain. V lost 0 bases and J 8 bases, leaving 13 bases between the germline ends. CDR3 length: 15 amino acids. Germline V lookup: CDR1 LGHNA, CDR2 YSLEER. CDR3 residues: CASSQDLVTREKLFF. The CDR3 nucleotides are TGCGCCAGCAGCCAAGATCTGGTAACAAGGGAAAAACTGTTTTTT.

Many counts were recorded for this clonotype. CDR3 coding DNA: TGCAGCGGTCAGTACGGGACTAGCGGGAGCAATGAGCAGTTCTTC. It is translated as CSGQYGTSGSNEQFF. The rearrangement uses TRBV29-1 and TRBJ2-1, with TRBD2 matching over 14 bases. With V trimmed by 7 bases and J by 6 bases, 8 bases remained unmatched. The CDR3 consists of 15 residues. Germline lookup yields CDR1 SQVTM and CDR2 ANQGSEA.

The chain recombines TRBV7-9 with TRBJ2-1; 7 bases fit TRBD2. The CDR3 spans 16 residues. V trimming: 5 bases; J trimming: 9 bases; junction bases outside the gene matches: 16. Per germline, CDR1 SEHNR and CDR2 FQNEAQ (reference sequence). CDR3 region: CASSPEGGRPHGEQFF. The DNA for the CDR3 is TGTGCCAGCAGCCCAGAGGGCGGGAGACCCCACGGTGAGCAGTTCTTC.

The rearrangement uses TRBV7-2 and TRBJ2-3, with 7 positions matching TRBD2. V gave up 5 bases and J gave up 0 bases; unmatched junction bases: 8. The CDR3 is made up of 16 amino acids. Germline CDR1 and CDR2: SGHTA and FQGNSA. The CDR3 DNA sequence: TGTGCCAGCAGCCTTATGGGCGGGGGTAGCACAGATACGCAGTATTTT. Translation: CASSLMGGGSTDTQYF. Full variable domain (outside the CDR3, taken from reference TRBV7-2 and TRBJ2-3): GAGVSQSPSNKVTEKGKDVELRCDPISGHTALYWYRQSLGQGLEFLIYFQGNSAPDKSGLPSDRFSAERTGGSVSTLTIQRTQQEDSAVYLCASSLMGGGSTDTQYFGPGTRLTVL.

This clonotype was seen a handful of times. This chain joins TRBV5-1 and TRBJ2-7; D perhaps matches TRBD1 (5 bases). Germline loops: CDR1 SGHRS, CDR2 YFSETQ. Trimming pared 4 bases from V and 0 bases from J, leaving 11 bases between. This CDR3 has 14 amino acids. In DNA form, the CDR3 reads TGCGCCAGCAGCCACCCGACAGACTCCTACGAGCAGTACTTC. It codes for CASSHPTDSYEQYF.

This chain connects TRBV20-1 to TRBJ2-3, with TRBD2 matching 7 bases. The CDR3 spans 13 residues. Trimming removed 2 bases from V and 2 bases from J; junction bases left unmatched: 1. CDR1 and CDR2 from the germline V gene are DFQATT and SNEGSKA (reference sequence). The CDR3 region is CSARLAVTDTQYF. DNA of the CDR3: TGCAGTGCTAGACTAGCGGTCACAGATACGCAGTATTTT.

The chain employs TRBV7-2 and TRBJ2-1; D call uncertain. The germline gives CDR1 SGHTA, CDR2 FQGNSA. Trimming stripped 4 bases from V and 0 bases from J, with 16 bases between. The CDR3 is 17 residues long. CDR3 residues: CASSSLGSPSSYNEQFF. CDR3 coding DNA: TGTGCCAGCAGCTCCCTAGGCTCCCCGAGCTCCTACAATGAGCAGTTCTTC.

The chain joins TRBV29-1 to TRBJ2-1; the D gene is possibly TRBD1 (5 bases). Trimming pared 7 bases from V and 4 bases from J, leaving 14 bases between. Looked up from germline, CDR1 is SQVTM and CDR2 is ANQGSEA. The CDR3 loop spans 13 amino acids. CDR3 sequence (DNA): TGCAGCGCCTCAGACAGCATATACAATGAGCAGTTCTTC. This codes for CSASDSIYNEQFF.

This chain links TRBV27 with TRBJ2-2, with 16 bases that match TRBD2. CDR3 length: 20 residues. The junction had 16 bases not matched to a gene; V was cut back by 6 bases and J by 6 bases. CDR1 is MNHEY and CDR2 is SMNVEV in the germline V gene (reference sequence). CDR3 protein: CASRLKGTSGRAGLPGELFF. The CDR3 nucleotides read TGTGCCAGCAGACTAAAAGGGACTAGCGGGAGGGCCGGTTTGCCCGGGGAGCTGTTTTTT.

This clonotype has a count of ten or more. The chain links TRBV7-6 to TRBJ2-1; TRBD2 matches at 9 bases. The V and J ends lost 1 base and 8 bases, in that order; junction bases with no gene match: 6. Germline V gene lookup returns CDR1 SGHVS and CDR2 FNYEAQ. The CDR3 runs 15 residues. The CDR3 DNA follows: TGTGCCAGCAGCTTAGGCCTTAGCGGGAGATATGAGCAGTTCTTC. Its translation: CASSLGLSGRYEQFF. Full variable domain (remainder filled in from reference TRBV7-6 and TRBJ2-1): GAGVSQSPRYKVTKRGQDVALRCDPISGHVSLYWYRQALGQGPEFLTYFNYEAQQDKSGLPNDRFSAERPEGSISTLTIQRTEQRDSAMYRCASSLGLSGRYEQFFGPGTRLTVL.

This clonotype was detected a few times. The chain employs TRBV10-3 and TRBJ2-3; 8 bases fit TRBD2. The CDR3 is 15 residues long. Germline-derived CDR1 and CDR2 are ENHRY and SYGVKD. V lost 6 bases to trimming and J lost 3 bases; unmatched junction nucleotides: 8. CDR3 DNA sequence: TGTGCCATCAGGGAGGTAGCGGGAACGACAGATACGCAGTATTTT. Protein sequence: CAIREVAGTTDTQYF.

The rearrangement joins TRBV3-1 to TRBJ1-2; no clear D. V dropped 2 bases and J dropped 4 bases, with 14 bases sitting between them. Germline lookup yields CDR1 LGHDT and CDR2 YNNKEL (reference sequence). The CDR3 is 15 amino acids. This CDR3 is CASSQIPGVGYGYTF. DNA for the CDR3: TGTGCCAGCAGCCAAATTCCCGGGGTCGGCTATGGCTACACCTTC.

About this clonotype itself: The junction does not match germline at one end; this may be a read error. The gene calls are TRBV4-2 and TRBJ2-7; D could derive from TRBD1 or TRBD2 (5 bases each). The CDR3 has 14 residues. Germline CDR1 LGHNA, CDR2 YNFKEQ. CDR3 residues: CAISLGQRSYEQYF. The CDR3, as DNA: TGTGCCATCAGCCTGGGGCAGCGGTCCTACGAGCAGTACTTC.

In its sample, this clonotype was seen a few times. The junction departs from the called germline gene at one end, perhaps through a read error. V is TRBV18 and J is TRBJ2-7; D might be TRBD2 (7 bases). Germline V gene sequence: CDR1 KGHSH, CDR2 LQKENI. This CDR3 is 20 amino acids long. The CDR3, as DNA: TGTGCCAGCTCACCCGGAACAGGGATCCAACGGGGGGCCCTCTCCAACGAGCAGTACTTC. Translating gives CASSPGTGIQRGALSNEQYF.

This clonotype was seen a few times. This chain connects TRBV7-2 to TRBJ1-4, with 7 nucleotides matching TRBD1. The germline gives CDR1 SGHTA, CDR2 FQGNSA. This CDR3 spans 14 amino acids. V shed 5 bases, J shed 7 bases, and the junction held 7 bases outside the gene matches. CDR3 DNA: TGTGCCAGCAGCAAACAGGGGCGCGCTGAAAAACTGTTTTTT. Translating it yields CASSKQGRAEKLFF.

This clonotype was counted a few times. This chain links TRBV7-8 with TRBJ2-5; perhaps TRBD2 as D (7 bases). Trimming pared 8 bases from V and 5 bases from J, leaving 15 bases between. The CDR3 consists of 13 residues. CDR1 and CDR2 from the germline V gene are SGHVS and FQNEAQ. The CDR3 loop is CASSRGGSETQYF. DNA for the CDR3: TGTGCCAGCTCTAGGGGGGGGTCGGAGACCCAGTACTTC.

The chain recombines TRBV12-3 or TRBV12-4 with TRBJ2-1, with 9 bases fitting TRBD2. The CDR3 spans 13 residues. The V and J ends lost 6 bases and 9 bases, in that order; junction bases with no gene match: 6. CDR3 sequence: CASRIAGAVEQFF. The DNA of the CDR3 is TGTGCCAGCAGAATAGCGGGAGCGGTTGAGCAGTTCTTC.

In this sample, this clonotype turned up a few times. This chain uses TRBV7-2 with TRBJ2-5; 12 nucleotides align to TRBD1. Germline values: CDR1 SGHTA, CDR2 FQGNSA. The CDR3 length is 20 residues. J lost 0 bases, V lost 0 bases, and 11 bases had no gene match. CDR3 coding DNA: TGTGCCAGCAGCTTAGCGCTAAGGGACAGGGGGCGCTTATACCAAGAGACCCAGTACTTC. It translates to CASSLALRDRGRLYQETQYF. The whole variable domain, remainder taken from reference TRBV7-2 and TRBJ2-5, is GAGVSQSPSNKVTEKGKDVELRCDPISGHTALYWYRQSLGQGLEFLIYFQGNSAPDKSGLPSDRFSAERTGGSVSTLTIQRTQQEDSAVYLCASSLALRDRGRLYQETQYFGPGTRLLVL.

This chain uses TRBV28 with TRBJ1-1, with TRBD1 as a possible D gene (5 bases). V lost 5 bases, J lost 4 bases, and 20 bases lay in between. The CDR3 length is 16 residues. Germline-derived CDR1 and CDR2 are MDHEN and SYDVKM. This CDR3 reads CASSAPGRVGSTEAFF. The CDR3, as DNA: TGTGCCAGCAGTGCCCCGGGCAGGGTAGGGTCCACTGAAGCTTTCTTT. Filled out from reference TRBV28 and TRBJ1-1, the complete variable domain reads DVKVTQSSRYLVKRTGEKVFLECVQDMDHENMFWYRQDPGLGLRLIYFSYDVKMKEKGDIPEGYSVSREKKERFSLILESASTNQTSMYLCASSAPGRVGSTEAFFGQGTRLTVV.

The V call is TRBV12-3 or TRBV12-4, the J call TRBJ1-2, with D perhaps matching TRBD1 (5 bases). The CDR3 covers 14 residues. Trimming stripped 8 bases from V and 6 bases from J, with 19 bases between. The CDR3 spells CASSIQPWGNGYTF. Here the CDR3 DNA reads TGTGCCAGCTCGATACAGCCCTGGGGGAATGGCTACACCTTC.

The rearrangement joins TRBV6-1 to TRBJ2-3; 10 nucleotides line up with TRBD1. The V gene end was trimmed by 6 bases and the J gene end by 3 bases; junction bases not matched to a gene: 3. This CDR3 region has 14 residues. The germline gives CDR1 MNHNS, CDR2 SASEGT. Here the CDR3 reads CASRWDRGTDTQYF. The CDR3 DNA reads TGTGCCAGCAGATGGGACAGGGGAACAGATACGCAGTATTTT.

V is TRBV7-9 and J is TRBJ2-2; perhaps D is TRBD1 or TRBD2 (6 bases each). Trimming took off 5 bases at V and 7 bases at J, with 17 bases between the two ends. Germline V CDR1 and CDR2: SEHNR, FQNEAQ (reference sequence). This CDR3 has 15 amino acids. CDR3 sequence (DNA): TGTGCCAGCAGCCTCGGTCGGGGGCAGGACGGGGAGCTGTTTTTT. Protein product: CASSLGRGQDGELFF.

This clonotype was found many times. V gene TRBV29-1 combines with J gene TRBJ2-5, with a possible D match to TRBD2 (7 bases). The length of the CDR3 is 12 residues. V lost 6 bases to trimming and J lost 2 bases, with 10 bases between them. The germline V gene encodes CDR1 SQVTM and CDR2 ANQGSEA. CDR3 region: CSVGGRQETQYF. CDR3 nucleotides: TGCAGCGTCGGGGGGCGTCAAGAGACCCAGTACTTC.

This clonotype was detected only a few times. The J gene is TRBJ2-1, the V gene TRBV27; the match to TRBD1 covers 8 bases. The trim removed 4 bases at V and 4 bases at J, leaving 6 bases unmatched. Looked up from germline, CDR1 is MNHEY and CDR2 is SMNVEV (reference sequence). This CDR3 has 15 amino acids. The CDR3 bases are TGTGCCAGCAGTTCCGCAGGGGGCCCTTACAATGAGCAGTTCTTC. Translation gives CASSSAGGPYNEQFF.

The table lists this clonotype with a few counts. V is TRBV5-1 and J is TRBJ2-3; D is perhaps TRBD1 or TRBD2 (7 bases each). The CDR3 has 17 amino acids. From germline, CDR1 is SGHRS and CDR2 YFSETQ. Deletions cut 3 bases from V and 0 bases from J, with 17 bases between. The CDR3 here is CASSSGGQPSSTDTQYF. The CDR3 DNA follows: TGCGCCAGCAGCTCGGGGGGACAGCCCTCTAGCACAGATACGCAGTATTTT.

With respect to this clonotype: The junction differs from germline at one of its ends, possibly a read error. The chain links TRBV5-5 to TRBJ2-3; D gene uncertain. Per the germline V gene, CDR1 is SGHKS and CDR2 is YYEKEE (reference sequence). The CDR3 runs 14 residues. CDR3 in DNA: TGTGCCAGCAGGCATCCTCGCAGCACAGATACGCAGTCTTTT. The encoded protein is CASRHPRSTDTQSF.

The chain joins TRBV18 to TRBJ1-1; a possible D gene is TRBD1 (5 bases). CDR3 length: 15 amino acids. V was pared by 3 bases and J by 0 bases, with 11 bases between. Germline lookup yields CDR1 KGHSH and CDR2 LQKENI. CDR3 region: CASSPGASMNTEAFF. DNA of the CDR3: TGTGCCAGCTCACCCGGGGCGTCCATGAACACTGAAGCTTTCTTT.